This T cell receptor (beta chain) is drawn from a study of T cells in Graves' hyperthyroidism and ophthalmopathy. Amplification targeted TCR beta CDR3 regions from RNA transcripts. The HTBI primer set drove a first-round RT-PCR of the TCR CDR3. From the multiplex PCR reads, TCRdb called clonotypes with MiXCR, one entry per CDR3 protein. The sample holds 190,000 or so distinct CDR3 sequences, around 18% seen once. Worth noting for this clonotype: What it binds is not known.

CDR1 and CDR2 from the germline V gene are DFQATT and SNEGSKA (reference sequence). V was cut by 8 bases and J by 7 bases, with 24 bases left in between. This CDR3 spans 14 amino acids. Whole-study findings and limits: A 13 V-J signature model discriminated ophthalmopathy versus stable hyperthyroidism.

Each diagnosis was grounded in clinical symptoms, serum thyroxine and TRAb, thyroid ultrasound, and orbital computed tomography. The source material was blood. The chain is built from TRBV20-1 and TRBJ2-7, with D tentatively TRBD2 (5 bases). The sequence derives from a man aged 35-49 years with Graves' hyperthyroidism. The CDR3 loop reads CSTNPETHRGEQYF. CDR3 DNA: TGCAGTACTAACCCCGAAACCCATCGAGGGGAGCAGTACTTC.